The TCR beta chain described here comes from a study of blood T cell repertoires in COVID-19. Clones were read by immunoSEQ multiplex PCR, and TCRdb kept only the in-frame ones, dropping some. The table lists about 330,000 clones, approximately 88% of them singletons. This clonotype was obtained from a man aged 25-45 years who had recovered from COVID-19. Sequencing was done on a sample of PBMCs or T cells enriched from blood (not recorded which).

The CDR3 DNA follows: TGTGCCAGCAGGCCCCGGGACAGAGGACATTCACCCCTCCACTTT. It is translated as CASRPRDRGHSPLHF. The V and J genes are TRBV2 and TRBJ1-6, with 7 positions matching TRBD1. Germline CDR1 and CDR2: SNHLY and FYNNEI. J gave up 8 bases and V 6 bases, and 10 bases lay outside the gene matches. The CDR3 is 15 residues long.